What follows are 27 T cell receptor beta chains derived from one specimen sequenced in a study of blood T cell repertoires in COVID-19. The table came from immunoSEQ multiplex PCR; TCRdb's copy has only in-frame clones and leaves some out. In the table there are roughly 74,000 clones, about four fifths of which are singletons. The sequenced material came from peripheral blood. All receptors derive from a man aged 70 or older with acute or convalescent COVID-19.

The chain has TRBV10-3 and TRBJ2-1, with 11 nucleotides matching TRBD2. The CDR3 is 16 residues long. V lost 6 bases, J lost 6 bases, and 10 bases stayed unmatched. Germline loops: CDR1 ENHRY, CDR2 SYGVKD. The CDR3 DNA sequence: TGTGCCATCAGGGGCCCAACTAGCGGGAGAGCCAATGAGCAGTTCTTC. Amino acids: CAIRGPTSGRANEQFF.

V and J are TRBV28 and TRBJ2-1, with TRBD2 as a possible D gene (6 bases). Germline V gives CDR1 MDHEN, CDR2 SYDVKM. This CDR3 comprises 13 residues. V lost 7 bases, J lost 9 bases, and 16 bases lay in between. The CDR3: CASITGGMGEQFF. The CDR3, as DNA: TGTGCCAGCATTACAGGAGGGATGGGTGAGCAGTTCTTC.

The rearrangement uses TRBV4-2 and TRBJ2-2, with D possibly TRBD1 on 6 matching bases. The germline V and J ends were trimmed by 5 bases and 0 bases, with 13 bases remaining between them. Germline CDR1 and CDR2: LGHNA and YNFKEQ. The CDR3 has 16 amino acids. CDR3 coding DNA: TGTGCCAGCAGCACCTTGGACAGCGCGAACACCGGGGAGCTGTTTTTT. Translating gives CASSTLDSANTGELFF.

The gene calls are TRBV18 and TRBJ2-3; 8 nucleotides align to TRBD2. The CDR3 consists of 17 residues. The V and J ends lost 3 bases and 3 bases, in that order; junction bases with no gene match: 11. The germline CDR1 and CDR2 sequences are KGHSH and LQKENI. CDR3 DNA: TGTGCCAGCTCACCCATCGGGAAAGCGGGAGTAACAGATACGCAGTATTTT. It specifies CASSPIGKAGVTDTQYF.

The chain carries TRBV5-1 and TRBJ2-7, with 9 bases aligning to TRBD2. The V gene end was trimmed by 0 bases and the J gene end by 2 bases; junction bases not matched to a gene: 6. The CDR3 is 16 residues long. Germline loops: CDR1 SGHRS, CDR2 YFSETQ. CDR3 sequence (DNA): TGCGCCAGCAGCTTGGCTAGCGGGATCGGGGCCTACGAGCAGTACTTC. Translating it yields CASSLASGIGAYEQYF.

The chain employs TRBV3-1 (or the pseudogene TRBV3-2) and TRBJ1-5; D is uncertain. CDR1 LGHDT and CDR2 YNNKEL come from the germline V gene (reference sequence). Trimming stripped 3 bases from V and 0 bases from J, with 9 bases between. The CDR3 runs 15 residues. The CDR3 region has the DNA TGTGCCAGCAGCCAGGGCGCAGATAGCAATCAGCCCCAGCATTTT. Protein sequence: CASSQGADSNQPQHF.

This clone was observed a few times. V gene TRBV28 combines with J gene TRBJ2-7; 12 nucleotides agree with TRBD2. The germline V gene has CDR1 MDHEN and CDR2 SYDVKM. The CDR3 is 18 amino acids. With V trimmed by 5 bases and J by 3 bases, 14 bases remained unmatched. The CDR3 sequence: CASSPITGTSGPDYEQYF. CDR3 nucleotides: TGTGCCAGCAGTCCAATTACCGGGACTAGCGGGCCGGACTACGAGCAGTACTTC.

V is TRBV19 and J is TRBJ1-4; D might be TRBD1 (6 bases). The CDR3 sequence is 13 residues long. Trimming stripped 10 bases from V and 2 bases from J, with 11 bases between. Germline V CDR1 and CDR2: LNHDA, SQIVND (reference sequence). The CDR3 spells CATHQGTNEKLFF. DNA for the CDR3: TGTGCCACTCACCAGGGGACTAATGAAAAACTGTTTTTT.

This clone showed up just a few times. This chain joins TRBV19 and TRBJ1-2; TRBD1 is a possible D gene (5 bases). Germline CDR1 LNHDA, CDR2 SQIVND (reference sequence). V was pared by 5 bases and J by 0 bases, with 22 bases between. The CDR3 runs 18 residues. The CDR3 bases are TGTGCCAGTAGTTCCAGGACGGCAGGGAAAGGGACTAACTATGGCTACACCTTC. Translating gives CASSSRTAGKGTNYGYTF. Filled out from reference TRBV19 and TRBJ1-2, the complete variable domain reads DGGITQSPKYLFRKEGQNVTLSCEQNLNHDAMYWYRQDPGQGLRLIYYSQIVNDFQKGDIAEGYSVSREKKESFPLTVTSAQKNPTAFYLCASSSRTAGKGTNYGYTFGSGTRLTVV.

The genes are TRBV28 and TRBJ2-5; D gene ambiguous. CDR3 length equals 12 residues. Trimming left V 3 bases short and J 2 bases short, with 4 bases between. Germline V CDR1 and CDR2: MDHEN, SYDVKM. The CDR3 loop is CASSFLQETQYF. As DNA, the CDR3 is TGTGCCAGCAGTTTCCTACAAGAGACCCAGTACTTC. The entire variable domain, with the rest obtained from reference TRBV28 and TRBJ2-5, is as follows: DVKVTQSSRYLVKRTGEKVFLECVQDMDHENMFWYRQDPGLGLRLIYFSYDVKMKEKGDIPEGYSVSREKKERFSLILESASTNQTSMYLCASSFLQETQYFGPGTRLLVL.

The rearrangement uses TRBV6-2 or TRBV6-3 and TRBJ1-5, with a possible D match to TRBD1 (6 bases). Germline lookup yields CDR1 MNHEY and CDR2 SVGEGT. Trimming removed 6 bases at V and 0 bases at J, with 21 bases between. The CDR3 runs to 18 residues. CDR3 residues: CASSPRQVQRLSNQPQHF. For the CDR3, the DNA is TGTGCCAGCAGCCCCCGACAGGTTCAGCGTCTTAGCAATCAGCCCCAGCATTTT.

The V and J genes are TRBV25-1 and TRBJ1-2, with a weak D call TRBD1 (5 bases). Trimming removed 3 bases at V and 4 bases at J, with 9 bases between. The CDR3 extends over 13 amino acids. Germline V gives CDR1 MGHDK, CDR2 SYGVNS. CDR3 region: CASSDAGIYGYTF. CDR3 DNA sequence: TGTGCCAGCAGTGATGCAGGGATCTATGGCTACACCTTC.

The chain joins TRBV27 to TRBJ2-1; 9 bases fit TRBD2. The CDR3 totals 17 residues. The V segment lost 1 base and the J segment 4 bases; nucleotides outside the gene matches: 8. Germline V lookup: CDR1 MNHEY, CDR2 SMNVEV (reference sequence). The CDR3 is CASSLFGGGAVYNEQFF. The CDR3 DNA follows: TGTGCCAGCAGTTTATTTGGCGGGGGGGCCGTATACAATGAGCAGTTCTTC.

The gene calls are TRBV7-9 and TRBJ2-7; TRBD2 agrees at 9 bases. V shed 1 base, J shed 6 bases, and the junction held 10 bases outside the gene matches. CDR1 is SEHNR, CDR2 FQNEAQ, per germline (reference sequence). The CDR3 length is 16 residues. CDR3 DNA: TGTGCCAGCAGCTTAGGAGGAATACTAGCGGGCCTCGAGCAGTACTTC. Its protein product is CASSLGGILAGLEQYF.

The rearrangement links TRBV7-2 to TRBJ1-6; 7 bases match TRBD1. Germline loops: CDR1 SGHTA, CDR2 FQGNSA. The trim removed 3 bases at V and 8 bases at J, leaving 10 bases unmatched. The length of the CDR3 is 16 residues. CDR3 bases: TGTGCCAGCAGCTTTACGCACCGGGACAGATATTCACCCCTCCACTTT. This codes for CASSFTHRDRYSPLHF.

The chain joins TRBV29-1 to TRBJ2-7, with 8 bases aligning to TRBD1. The CDR3 sequence is 13 residues long. With V trimmed by 3 bases and J by 3 bases, 4 bases remained unmatched. Germline V lookup: CDR1 SQVTM, CDR2 ANQGSEA. CDR3 protein: CSVEGQANYEQYF. For the CDR3, the DNA is TGCAGCGTTGAGGGACAGGCAAACTACGAGCAGTACTTC.

The chain carries TRBV27 and TRBJ1-2; D gene uncertain. Germline V gives CDR1 MNHEY, CDR2 SMNVEV (reference sequence). CDR3 size: 15 residues. With 4 bases removed from V and 7 bases from J, the gap between germline ends came to 19 bases. In DNA form, the CDR3 reads TGTGCCAGCAGTTCCATCCCCGGGAACGCGGCTGGCTACACCTTC. It translates to CASSSIPGNAAGYTF.

The rearrangement links TRBV29-1 to TRBJ2-1; TRBD2 aligns across 8 bases. The junction had 5 bases not matched to a gene; V was cut back by 0 bases and J by 4 bases. The CDR3 sequence is 15 residues long. The germline V gene encodes CDR1 SQVTM and CDR2 ANQGSEA. CDR3 DNA sequence: TGCAGCGTTGAAGATCGAGCGGGAGCTTACAATGAGCAGTTCTTC. It translates to CSVEDRAGAYNEQFF.

J is TRBJ2-1 and V is TRBV3-1 (or the pseudogene TRBV3-2), with no clear D. V was shortened by 0 bases and J by 10 bases, with 7 bases between the two germline ends. The germline V gene has CDR1 LGHDT and CDR2 YNNKEL (reference sequence). CDR3 length equals 12 residues. The DNA for the CDR3 is TGTGCCAGCAGCCAAGATGTGAGAGAGCAGTTCTTC. As protein: CASSQDVREQFF.

This chain joins TRBV15 and TRBJ1-5, with 8 bases identical to TRBD1. J was trimmed by 6 bases and V by 4 bases; bases with no gene match: 5. CDR3 length equals 14 residues. Germline loops: CDR1 LNHNV, CDR2 YYDKDF (reference sequence). The CDR3 loop reads CATSIRGLGQPQHF. The CDR3 DNA follows: TGTGCCACCAGCATCAGGGGGCTGGGTCAGCCCCAGCATTTT.

V usage is TRBV9 and J usage is TRBJ1-4, with D perhaps TRBD1 (6 bases). CDR1 and CDR2 from the germline V gene are SGDLS and YYNGEE. V was clipped by 0 bases and J by 6 bases, with 12 bases between them. The CDR3 has 15 amino acids. CDR3 in DNA: TGTGCCAGCAGCGTAGGTGCAGGGGATTATGAAAAACTGTTTTTT. It is translated as CASSVGAGDYEKLFF.

DNA for the CDR3: TGTGCCAGCAGCTTAGCTATGCTAGGTGGCCTTCCGTACAATGAGCAGTTCTTC. The encoded protein is CASSLAMLGGLPYNEQFF. The V and J genes are TRBV7-2 and TRBJ2-1; D is uncertain. This CDR3 comprises 18 residues. V lost 0 bases and J lost 4, with 19 bases in between. Germline assignment: CDR1 SGHTA and CDR2 FQGNSA. The entire variable domain, with the rest obtained from reference TRBV7-2 and TRBJ2-1, is as follows: GAGVSQSPSNKVTEKGKDVELRCDPISGHTALYWYRQSLGQGLEFLIYFQGNSAPDKSGLPSDRFSAERTGGSVSTLTIQRTQQEDSAVYLCASSLAMLGGLPYNEQFFGPGTRLTVL.

This chain joins TRBV9 and TRBJ2-1; 9 bases are shared with TRBD2. Germline trimming cut 4 bases from V and 7 bases from J; bases unmatched to any gene: 9. CDR1 SGDLS and CDR2 YYNGEE come from the germline V gene. CDR3 length: 15 amino acids. The CDR3 here is CASSPGTSRGNEQFF. CDR3 nucleotides: TGTGCCAGCAGCCCAGGGACTAGCAGAGGGAATGAGCAGTTCTTC.

The rearrangement joins TRBV5-6 to TRBJ2-1, with TRBD1 matching 7 bases. From germline, CDR1 is SGHDT and CDR2 YYEEEE. The CDR3 length is 15 residues. Trimming at V came to 0 bases and at J to 4 bases, leaving 4 bases not matched to a gene. CDR3 sequence: CASSLGPGGYNEQFF. Written as DNA, the CDR3 is TGTGCCAGCAGCTTGGGGCCAGGGGGTTACAATGAGCAGTTCTTC.

This chain connects TRBV19 to TRBJ1-4, with a weak D call TRBD1 (6 bases). Germline lookup yields CDR1 LNHDA and CDR2 SQIVND (reference sequence). The CDR3 consists of 14 residues. V gave up 3 bases and J gave up 5 bases, with 10 bases separating them. The CDR3 protein is CASSIGGANEKLFF. Written as DNA, the CDR3 is TGTGCCAGTAGTATTGGGGGCGCGAATGAAAAACTGTTTTTT.

The rearrangement joins TRBV2 to TRBJ1-4; 8 positions agree with TRBD1. Unmatched junction bases numbered 7, after V lost 10 bases and J lost 9 bases. Germline V gene lookup returns CDR1 SNHLY and CDR2 FYNNEI. The length of the CDR3 is 12 residues. The CDR3 region is CATRTGSKKLFF. The CDR3 DNA follows: TGTGCCACGCGGACAGGGTCGAAAAAACTGTTTTTT.

The CDR3: CASSVAGTINNEQFF. The DNA of the CDR3 is TGTGCCAGCAGCGTAGCGGGTACGATAAACAATGAGCAGTTCTTC. This chain links TRBV9 with TRBJ2-1, with D hard to call. This CDR3 region has 15 residues. The V end lost 0 bases, the J end lost 5 bases, and 12 bases lay between the germline ends. Per germline, CDR1 SGDLS and CDR2 YYNGEE.